This is a list of T cell receptor beta chains from one sample in a study of beta chain features in type 1 diabetes. Assay used: immunoSEQ multiplex PCR; TCRdb lists only in-frame clones, some missing. The data show roughly 260,000 clones, about 20% seen once. Material for sequencing was naive CD4+ T cells from blood. The receptors here all came from a woman aged 40 to 49 with type 1 diabetes. The CDR3 runs from the conserved cysteine through the conserved F or W. The D gene is left open where the match is weak. The listing skips clone size in some rows; elsewhere it reads once, few, many or a size class.

V gene: TRBV10-3
clone size: few
D gene: TRBD1
CDR3 length: 14
CDR3 protein: CAISGDRGASPLHF

V gene: TRBV29-1
clone size: few
D gene: .
CDR3 length: 14
CDR3 protein: CSAVRELGTDTQYF

V gene: TRBV2
clone size: .
D gene: TRBD2
CDR3 length: 15
CDR3 protein: CASSPGLAGVNEQFF

V gene: TRBV9
clone size: .
D gene: TRBD2
CDR3 length: 15
CDR3 protein: CASSSGLAYTDTQYF

V gene: TRBV27
clone size: .
D gene: .
CDR3 length: 12
CDR3 protein: CASSPGEPDYTF

V gene: TRBV27
clone size: .
D gene: .
CDR3 length: 13
CDR3 protein: CASKRGSYNEQFF

V gene: TRBV5-6
clone size: .
D gene: TRBD2
CDR3 length: 16
CDR3 protein: CASSYTGTSGRGEQYF

V gene: TRBV10-3
clone size: .
D gene: .
CDR3 length: 15
CDR3 protein: CAISPGTLSTDTQYF

V gene: TRBV30
clone size: .
D gene: .
CDR3 length: 12
CDR3 protein: CAWASGGETQYF

V gene: TRBV7-9
clone size: few
D gene: .
CDR3 length: 15
CDR3 protein: CASSLVISVEYSAFF

V gene: TRBV7-9
clone size: .
D gene: TRBD2
CDR3 length: 16
CDR3 protein: CASSHSGGGPYNEQFF

V gene: TRBV7-9
clone size: few
D gene: TRBD1
CDR3 length: 15
CDR3 protein: CASSSSLDRGETQHF

V gene: TRBV30
clone size: .
D gene: .
CDR3 length: 13
CDR3 protein: CAWSGYSYTEAFF

V gene: TRBV29-1
clone size: few
D gene: TRBD1
CDR3 length: 13
CDR3 protein: CSVTGTGEEKLFF

V gene: TRBV15
clone size: few
D gene: TRBD2
CDR3 length: 17
CDR3 protein: CATSREGLAGDSNEQFF

V gene: TRBV11-2
clone size: .
D gene: TRBD1
CDR3 length: 14
CDR3 protein: CASSWTGAEEKLFF

V gene: TRBV5-1
clone size: .
D gene: .
CDR3 length: 15
CDR3 protein: CASSAFGSDGNTIYF

V gene: TRBV9
clone size: .
D gene: TRBD2
CDR3 length: 15
CDR3 protein: CASSSSTSGTYEQYF

V gene: TRBV27
clone size: few
D gene: .
CDR3 length: 14
CDR3 protein: CASRVGDSNQPQHF

V gene: TRBV7-3
clone size: few
D gene: TRBD1
CDR3 length: 14
CDR3 protein: CASSLGTAPYEQYF

V gene: TRBV5-6
clone size: .
D gene: .
CDR3 length: 16
CDR3 protein: CASSLPQGPSTDTQYF

V gene: TRBV20-1
clone size: .
D gene: TRBD1
CDR3 length: 11
CDR3 protein: CSAYRGREQYF

V gene: TRBV9
clone size: few
D gene: .
CDR3 length: 15
CDR3 protein: CASSVANRENTEAFF

V gene: TRBV19
clone size: once
D gene: TRBD1
CDR3 length: 13
CDR3 protein: CASSATGLQPQHF

V gene: TRBV18
clone size: few
D gene: TRBD1
CDR3 length: 13
CDR3 protein: CASSPGTGDEQFF

V gene: TRBV7-2
clone size: few
D gene: TRBD2
CDR3 length: 15
CDR3 protein: CASSLRRGGTYEQYF

V gene: TRBV7-3
clone size: .
D gene: .
CDR3 length: 13
CDR3 protein: CASSLGSDGEAFF

V gene: TRBV29-1
clone size: .
D gene: TRBD1
CDR3 length: 11
CDR3 protein: CSSGQGEKLFF

V gene: TRBV19
clone size: few
D gene: TRBD1
CDR3 length: 14
CDR3 protein: CASSYTGGNQPQHF

V gene: TRBV28
clone size: few
D gene: .
CDR3 length: 16
CDR3 protein: CASSLGGGEASQPQHF

V gene: TRBV30
clone size: .
D gene: TRBD1
CDR3 length: 14
CDR3 protein: CACSDRGQPYEQYF

V gene: TRBV7-8
clone size: .
D gene: TRBD2
CDR3 length: 14
CDR3 protein: CAIVPTSGKDEQFF

V gene: TRBV19
clone size: few
D gene: .
CDR3 length: 15
CDR3 protein: CASLMGGSRNQPQHF

V gene: TRBV7-9
clone size: .
D gene: .
CDR3 length: 15
CDR3 protein: CATSLAGVLRNEQFF

V gene: TRBV2
clone size: few
D gene: .
CDR3 length: 12
CDR3 protein: CASSDRVDTIYF

V gene: TRBV7-2
clone size: few
D gene: .
CDR3 length: 16
CDR3 protein: CASSPSGVLAKNIQYF

V gene: TRBV9
clone size: .
D gene: TRBD2
CDR3 length: 18
CDR3 protein: CASSAGTSGGLLSYEQYF

V gene: TRBV5-4
clone size: .
D gene: TRBD1
CDR3 length: 15
CDR3 protein: CASSLSGGFFYGYTF

V gene: TRBV29-1
clone size: .
D gene: TRBD1
CDR3 length: 15
CDR3 protein: CSVRPTGGSQDTQYF

V gene: TRBV4-3
clone size: few
D gene: .
CDR3 length: 13
CDR3 protein: CASSQDPRRTQYF

V gene: TRBV15
clone size: .
D gene: TRBD1
CDR3 length: 14
CDR3 protein: CATSPGQGPDTQYF

V gene: TRBV7-9
clone size: few
D gene: TRBD2
CDR3 length: 15
CDR3 protein: CASIISGGFTDTQYF

V gene: TRBV7-2
clone size: .
D gene: .
CDR3 length: 13
CDR3 protein: CASSLGNQETQYF

V gene: TRBV6-1
clone size: few
D gene: TRBD1
CDR3 length: 16
CDR3 protein: CAISESPGQGPYEQYF

V gene: TRBV7-2
clone size: few
D gene: .
CDR3 length: 11
CDR3 protein: CASGLNTEAFF

V gene: TRBV4-2
clone size: few
D gene: .
CDR3 length: 15
CDR3 protein: CASSQDHRDISPQHF

V gene: TRBV14
clone size: .
D gene: .
CDR3 length: 15
CDR3 protein: CASSQTRYRLYEQYF

V gene: TRBV30
clone size: .
D gene: .
CDR3 length: 13
CDR3 protein: CAWSRIRDTEAFF

V gene: TRBV4-2
clone size: .
D gene: TRBD2
CDR3 length: 15
CDR3 protein: CASSQGGTFQETQYF

V gene: TRBV25-1
clone size: .
D gene: TRBD1
CDR3 length: 17
CDR3 protein: CASSELRGQGDTGELFF

V gene: TRBV2
clone size: .
D gene: .
CDR3 length: 12
CDR3 protein: CASSVEGGEQYF

V gene: TRBV5-4
clone size: .
D gene: TRBD1
CDR3 length: 19
CDR3 protein: CASSLAAPKTGNFYNEQFF

V gene: TRBV28
clone size: .
D gene: TRBD1
CDR3 length: 14
CDR3 protein: CASSSGQGRDRAFF